This T cell receptor beta chain was captured by sequencing in a study of T cell responses to AZD1222 COVID-19 vaccine. Clones were sequenced by immunoSEQ multiplex PCR, and TCRdb holds only the in-frame ones, with some missing. The data contain tens of thousands of clones, roughly 89% of them singletons. This CDR3 region has 16 residues. Per germline, CDR1 KGHSH and CDR2 LQKENI. With V trimmed by 8 bases and J by 7 bases, 16 bases remained unmatched. The rearrangement joins TRBV18 to TRBJ2-1; 8 nucleotides align to TRBD2. This clonotype originated in an adult who received the AZD1222 COVID-19 vaccine. The material was peripheral blood, obtained 28 days after the second AZD1222 dose. This CDR3 reads CASQTSDGRATNEQFF. CDR3 in DNA: TGTGCCAGCCAAACTAGCGACGGGAGGGCTACGAATGAGCAGTTCTTC.